A selection of T cell receptor beta chains follows, all from one sample in a study of PD-L1 blockade in urothelial cancer. The table came from immunoSEQ multiplex PCR; TCRdb's copy has only in-frame clones and leaves some out. This table has more than 95,000 clones, roughly 82% appearing once. The sequenced sample was PBMCs, obtained around atezolizumab (anti-PD-L1) treatment. These receptors originate from a man aged 50 to 60 with urothelial cancer. The CDR3 runs from the conserved cysteine through the conserved F or W. The order of the fields is V gene, J gene, CDR3 protein.

v_gene: TRBV28; j_gene: TRBJ1-2; CDR3aa: CASSLLSGRNYGYTF
v_gene: TRBV6-5; j_gene: TRBJ1-6; CDR3aa: CASSYLGPNSPLHF
v_gene: TRBV9; j_gene: TRBJ2-5; CDR3aa: CASSSRGLAFGETQYF
v_gene: TRBV7-3; j_gene: TRBJ2-1; CDR3aa: CASSSDRGSYNEQFF
v_gene: TRBV7-3; j_gene: TRBJ2-3; CDR3aa: CASSLTASGSPSTDTQYF
v_gene: TRBV28; j_gene: TRBJ1-5; CDR3aa: CASRQGDQPQHF
v_gene: TRBV5-1; j_gene: TRBJ2-2; CDR3aa: CASSLTSGRAGELFF
v_gene: TRBV19; j_gene: TRBJ1-6; CDR3aa: CASSILGQGNSPLHF
v_gene: TRBV15; j_gene: TRBJ1-1; CDR3aa: CATSMAVNTEAFF
v_gene: TRBV6-1; j_gene: TRBJ2-3; CDR3aa: CASSEVFTDTQYF
v_gene: TRBV15; j_gene: TRBJ1-5; CDR3aa: CATSRDLKGGSQPQHF
v_gene: TRBV18; j_gene: TRBJ2-3; CDR3aa: CASSPPVGDTQYF
v_gene: TRBV28; j_gene: TRBJ1-2; CDR3aa: CASRLGRGVGYTF
v_gene: TRBV21-1; j_gene: TRBJ1-5; CDR3aa: CASSPKHTGGDSNQPQHF
v_gene: TRBV19; j_gene: TRBJ1-6; CDR3aa: CASSRTGVANSPLHF
v_gene: TRBV5-1; j_gene: TRBJ1-4; CDR3aa: CASSTGQPSANEKLFF
v_gene: TRBV7-9; j_gene: TRBJ1-1; CDR3aa: CASSSLQGRGSTEAFF
v_gene: TRBV7-2; j_gene: TRBJ2-7; CDR3aa: CASSLISVYEQYF
v_gene: TRBV5-1; j_gene: TRBJ2-3; CDR3aa: CASSTGTSGSWTDTQYF
v_gene: TRBV5-5; j_gene: TRBJ2-7; CDR3aa: CASSLGLASYEQYF
v_gene: TRBV7-2; j_gene: TRBJ2-7; CDR3aa: CASSSGLAGPYEQYF
v_gene: TRBV9; j_gene: TRBJ2-5; CDR3aa: CASSVGTGDETQYF
v_gene: TRBV19; j_gene: TRBJ2-1; CDR3aa: CASQHSSYNEQFF
v_gene: TRBV18; j_gene: TRBJ2-3; CDR3aa: CASSPPGQVGDTQYF
v_gene: TRBV4-1; j_gene: TRBJ2-7; CDR3aa: CASSPRLVREGYEQYF
v_gene: TRBV19; j_gene: TRBJ1-4; CDR3aa: CASSIVRTAINEKLFF
v_gene: TRBV6-5; j_gene: TRBJ2-1; CDR3aa: CASSPRGGGNEQFF
v_gene: TRBV9; j_gene: TRBJ2-1; CDR3aa: CASSVAPVSGSGYNEQFF
v_gene: TRBV5-1; j_gene: TRBJ2-1; CDR3aa: CASSPDNNNEQFF
v_gene: TRBV28; j_gene: TRBJ2-4; CDR3aa: CASSLGLAKNIQYF
v_gene: TRBV19; j_gene: TRBJ2-7; CDR3aa: CASSRTAYYEQYF
v_gene: TRBV29-1; j_gene: TRBJ1-1; CDR3aa: CSVEGGGQNTEAFF
v_gene: TRBV28; j_gene: TRBJ2-7; CDR3aa: CASSLGATSSQYF
v_gene: TRBV19; j_gene: TRBJ2-7; CDR3aa: CASSPRTSGRRSEQYF
v_gene: TRBV19; j_gene: TRBJ1-5; CDR3aa: CASKTGRGNQPQHF
v_gene: TRBV5-1; j_gene: TRBJ2-5; CDR3aa: CASSRGTVGETQYF
v_gene: TRBV6-5; j_gene: TRBJ1-4; CDR3aa: CASSYTTGSSEKLFF
v_gene: TRBV27; j_gene: TRBJ1-5; CDR3aa: CASSLTQGHQPQHF
v_gene: TRBV5-1; j_gene: TRBJ2-2; CDR3aa: CASSLGPTSNTGELFF
v_gene: TRBV30; j_gene: TRBJ2-1; CDR3aa: CAWTSGRNEQFF
v_gene: TRBV6-1; j_gene: TRBJ1-5; CDR3aa: CASNFGDSNQPQHF
v_gene: TRBV7-6; j_gene: TRBJ1-5; CDR3aa: CASSLMPAGSNQPQHF
v_gene: TRBV7-9; j_gene: TRBJ1-1; CDR3aa: CASSLQNTEAFF
v_gene: TRBV4-2; j_gene: TRBJ1-5; CDR3aa: CASSQGTASNQPQHF
v_gene: TRBV19; j_gene: TRBJ2-1; CDR3aa: CASSAGINEQFF
v_gene: TRBV10-3; j_gene: TRBJ1-1; CDR3aa: CATGTGMNTEAFF
v_gene: TRBV5-5; j_gene: TRBJ2-2; CDR3aa: CASSLGTDRNTGELFF
v_gene: TRBV25-1; j_gene: TRBJ1-5; CDR3aa: CASSETGFGQPQHF
v_gene: TRBV19; j_gene: TRBJ2-4; CDR3aa: CASSTGTGGGRENIQYF
v_gene: TRBV5-1; j_gene: TRBJ2-2; CDR3aa: CASSSGLAGWTGELFF